This record covers a single T cell receptor (beta chain). This record belongs to a study of human T cells and chemical hapten exposure. Indicated time point: patch test 3, about 24 weeks after DPC sensitization. This sample's treatment: therapeutic diphenylcyclopropenone sensitization with weekly scalp DPC. Under the authors' procedure: With a range of about 20,000 to 690,600, the median per sample was roughly 95,000 TCRs. TCRdb recomputed calls from the RACE reads with MiXCR, one row per CDR3 protein. The V and J calls shown here were made by TCRdb, not taken from the authors' results. The sample lists about 190,000 distinct CDR3 sequences, around 23% occurring once. The V gene end was trimmed by 4 bases and the J gene end by 6 bases; junction bases not matched to a gene: 6. Germline V gene lookup returns CDR1 SGDLS and CDR2 YYNGEE. The CDR3 runs 14 residues.

Source: whole blood, taken in connection with sensitization to the hapten diphenylcyclopropenone (DPC). This chain uses TRBV9 with TRBJ1-5; 8 bases match TRBD1. This sequence originates from a woman aged 40 to 50 with alopecia areata. Some clones in this sample may be carry-over from other donors' samples. Written as DNA, the CDR3 is TGTGCCAGCAGCACGGGACAGGTTGGTCAGCCCCAGCATTTT. It translates to CASSTGQVGQPQHF.